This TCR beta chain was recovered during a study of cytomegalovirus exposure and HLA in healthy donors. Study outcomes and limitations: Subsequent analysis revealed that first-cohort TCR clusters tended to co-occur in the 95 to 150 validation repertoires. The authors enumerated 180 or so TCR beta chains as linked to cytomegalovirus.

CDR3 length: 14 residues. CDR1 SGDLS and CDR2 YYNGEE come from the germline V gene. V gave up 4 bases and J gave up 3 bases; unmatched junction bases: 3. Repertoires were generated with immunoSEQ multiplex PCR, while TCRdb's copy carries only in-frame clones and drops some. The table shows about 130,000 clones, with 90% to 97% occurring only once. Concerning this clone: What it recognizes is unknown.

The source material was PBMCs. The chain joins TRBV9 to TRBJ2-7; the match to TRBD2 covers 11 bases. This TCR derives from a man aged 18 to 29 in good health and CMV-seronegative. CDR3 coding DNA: TGTGCCAGCAGCTTAACTAGCGGGGGCTACGAGCAGTACTTC. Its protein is CASSLTSGGYEQYF.